This TCR beta chain was obtained from a study of shared clonotypes between healthy human individuals. Study-level background: CD4 naive and CD4 memory each took three plates per donor, while CD8 naive took two and CD8 memory one.

TCRdb keeps only in-frame clones here, not all; method: immunoSEQ multiplex PCR. The sample lists about 2.4 million clones, more than 80% occurring once. Germline CDR1 reads MNHNS; CDR2 reads SASEGT. The CDR3 has 13 residues. The sequence came from a man aged 18 to 30 in good health. The chain couples TRBV6-1 to TRBJ1-6; D is uncertain. Material for sequencing was naive CD4+ T cells sorted from blood. Subset reported: CD45RA+ positively selected. The DNA of the CDR3 is TGTGCGAGCCGGCGGGCAGTTAATTCACCCCTCCACTTT. Its protein is CASRRAVNSPLHF.